The source of this T cell receptor beta chain is a study of blood T cell repertoires in COVID-19 (dated by TCRdb to 2020 to 2022). With regard to the full study: Collaborator samples came from the United States, Italy and Spain and covered acute and convalescent phases of COVID-19. Samples came from the ongoing ImmuneRACE study (first 160 participants) plus 1,254 subjects from 6 global collaborators. The repertoires were released in a freely available public database intended as a resource for research on the immune response to SARS-CoV-2. Where available, HLA class I and class II types were taken from metadata supplied by the sample provider and were not determined by assay-based typing. The dataset comprised deeply sampled blood TCRbeta repertoires from subjects exposed to, actively infected with, or recovered from COVID-19. The material from the prospective study consisted of cDNA or gDNA derived from T cells, B-cell-depleted T cells, or PBMCs. The sample metadata nearly always contained a de-identified subject ID, COVID-19 status, age in years and sex.

Collaborating institutions collected whole blood in K2EDTA tubes following their own protocols. For TCRbeta analysis, collaborators shipped samples as frozen whole blood, isolated PBMCs, or DNA extracted from either of those sample types. Overall study outcomes, separate from this receptor: The quantity of clinical and demographic metadata differed by source and by participant and was supplied without curation.

TCRbeta CDR3 regions were amplified from genomic DNA using the immunoSEQ Assay, a bias-controlled multiplex PCR. The paper's processing steps were these. Nucleated cell counts per sample were estimated from amplification of reference gene primers within the assay. Sequence reads were collapsed and filtered to measure the absolute abundance of every unique TCRbeta CDR3 rearrangement. For each sample, productive Simpson clonality was calculated by taking the square root of Simpson's diversity index across productive rearrangements. The immuneACCESS repertoire file appears here via TCRdb, limited to in-frame rearrangements. These files lack a portion of the clones; in checked studies, under half of the deficit traces to unresolved V genes, and the cause of the others is not known. V, J and clone size derive from that table, while D and trimming were established from the DNA sequence. The sample data list under 200,000 clones, and 86% of these were observed just once. The biggest ten clones account for 3% to 4% of the sample.

In regard to this clone: This clone's antigen is unknown. Within one base of it there is no much larger clone, and no base qualities were kept.

V is shortened by 4 bases, J by 5 bases, and the region joining them spans 21 bases. From the cysteine up to the phenylalanine, the CDR3 has a length of 16 residues. The entry retains the CDR3 DNA only, 48 bases that are in frame from base 1. According to the germline V gene, CDR1 reads SGDLS and CDR2 reads YYNGEE. This TCR came from a man aged 65 to 85 with acute or convalescent COVID-19. The chain is made from TRBV9 and TRBJ1-1; the D segment could be TRBD1, given 6 matching bases. The sequenced sample consisted of peripheral blood. The DNA is TGTGCCAGCAGCTTGGACAGCCTGCCCCTGGAAACTGAAGCTTTCTTT. The translation is CASSLDSLPLETEAFF. The entire variable domain, with the stretches around the CDR3 drawn from the reference TRBV9 and TRBJ1-1 proteins, is DSGVTQTPKHLITATGQRVTLRCSPRSGDLSVYWYQQSLDQGLQFLIQYYNGEERAKGNILERFSAQQFPDLHSELNLSSLELGDSALYFCASSLDSLPLETEAFFGQGTRLTVV.